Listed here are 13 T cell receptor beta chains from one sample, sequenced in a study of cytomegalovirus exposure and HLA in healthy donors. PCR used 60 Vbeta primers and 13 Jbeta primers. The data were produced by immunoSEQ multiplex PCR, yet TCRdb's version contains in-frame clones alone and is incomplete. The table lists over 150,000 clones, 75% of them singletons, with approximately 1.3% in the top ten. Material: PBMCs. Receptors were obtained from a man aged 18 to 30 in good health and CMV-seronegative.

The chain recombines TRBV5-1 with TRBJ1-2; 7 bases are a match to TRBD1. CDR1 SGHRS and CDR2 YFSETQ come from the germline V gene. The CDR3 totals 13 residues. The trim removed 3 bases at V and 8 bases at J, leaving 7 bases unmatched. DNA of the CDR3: TGCGCCAGCAGCTCTCGACAGGGTGAAGGCTACACCTTC. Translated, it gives CASSSRQGEGYTF.

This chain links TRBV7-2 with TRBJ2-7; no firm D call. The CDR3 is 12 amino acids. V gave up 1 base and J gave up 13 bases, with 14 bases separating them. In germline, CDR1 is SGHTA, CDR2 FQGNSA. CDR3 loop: CASSLGRARDYF. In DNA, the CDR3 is TGTGCCAGCAGCTTAGGCCGAGCGAGAGATTACTTC.

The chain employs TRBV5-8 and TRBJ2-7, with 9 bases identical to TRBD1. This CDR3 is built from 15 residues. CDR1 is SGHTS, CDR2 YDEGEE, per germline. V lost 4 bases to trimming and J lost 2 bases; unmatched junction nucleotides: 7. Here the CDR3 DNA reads TGTGCCAGCAGCGCAATACAGGGGGCGGCCTACGAGCAGTACTTC. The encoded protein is CASSAIQGAAYEQYF.

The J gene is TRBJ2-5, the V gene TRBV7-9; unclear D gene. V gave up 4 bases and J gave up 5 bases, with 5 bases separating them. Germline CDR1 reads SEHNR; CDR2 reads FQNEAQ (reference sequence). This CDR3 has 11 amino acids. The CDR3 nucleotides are TGTGCCAGCAGCTCTTCTGAGACCCAGTACTTC. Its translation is CASSSSETQYF.

The CDR3 DNA is TGTGCCAGCAGTCCCCGACAAGCCTACGAGCAGTACTTC. As protein: CASSPRQAYEQYF. The chain employs TRBV28 and TRBJ2-5, with unresolved D. Gene TRBJ2-7 matches the end of the DNA better, so the J call may be wrong. The CDR3 contains 13 residues. Germline lookup yields CDR1 MDHEN and CDR2 SYDVKM.

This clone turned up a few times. The CDR3 nucleotides read TGTGCCAGCAGCCCGGGGGTCCCCGGGGAGCTGTTTTTT. It codes for CASSPGVPGELFF. The chain couples TRBV28 to TRBJ2-2; a possible D gene is TRBD2 (6 bases). Germline values: CDR1 MDHEN, CDR2 SYDVKM. V lost 6 bases to trimming and J lost 6 bases, with 11 bases between them. CDR3 length equals 13 residues.

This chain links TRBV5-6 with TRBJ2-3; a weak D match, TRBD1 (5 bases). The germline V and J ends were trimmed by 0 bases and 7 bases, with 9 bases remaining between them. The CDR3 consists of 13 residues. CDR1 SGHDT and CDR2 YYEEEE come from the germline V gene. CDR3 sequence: CASSLAGFNTQYF. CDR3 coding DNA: TGTGCCAGCAGCTTGGCAGGGTTCAATACGCAGTATTTT.

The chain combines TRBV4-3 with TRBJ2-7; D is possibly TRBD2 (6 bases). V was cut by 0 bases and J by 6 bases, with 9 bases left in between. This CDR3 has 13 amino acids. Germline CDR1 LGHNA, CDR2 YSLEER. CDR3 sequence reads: CASSQEAGGEQYF. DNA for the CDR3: TGCGCCAGCAGCCAAGAAGCCGGGGGCGAGCAGTACTTC.

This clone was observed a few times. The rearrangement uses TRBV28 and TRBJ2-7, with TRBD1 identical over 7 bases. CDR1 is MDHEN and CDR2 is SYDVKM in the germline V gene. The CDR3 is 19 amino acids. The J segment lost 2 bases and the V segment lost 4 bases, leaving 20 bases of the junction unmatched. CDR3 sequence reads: CASSSPWDSQQSLPYEQYF. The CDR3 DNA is TGTGCCAGCAGTTCACCTTGGGACAGCCAACAATCCCTACCCTACGAGCAGTACTTC. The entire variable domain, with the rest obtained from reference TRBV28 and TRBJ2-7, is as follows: DVKVTQSSRYLVKRTGEKVFLECVQDMDHENMFWYRQDPGLGLRLIYFSYDVKMKEKGDIPEGYSVSREKKERFSLILESASTNQTSMYLCASSSPWDSQQSLPYEQYFGPGTRLTVT.

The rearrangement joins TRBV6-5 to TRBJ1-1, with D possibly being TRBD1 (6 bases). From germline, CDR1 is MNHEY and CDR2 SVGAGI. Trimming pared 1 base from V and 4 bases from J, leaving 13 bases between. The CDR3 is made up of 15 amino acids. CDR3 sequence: CASSYYRTVVTEAFF. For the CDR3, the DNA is TGTGCCAGCAGTTACTATCGGACAGTTGTCACTGAAGCTTTCTTT.

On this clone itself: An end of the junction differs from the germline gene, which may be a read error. The CDR3 loop reads CSSSRSRYTF. The CDR3 coding sequence is TGTTCCAGCAGCCGAAGCAGGTACACCTTC. V is TRBV7-9 and J is TRBJ1-2; D unclear. This CDR3 is 10 amino acids long. Germline values: CDR1 SEHNR, CDR2 FQNEAQ (reference sequence).

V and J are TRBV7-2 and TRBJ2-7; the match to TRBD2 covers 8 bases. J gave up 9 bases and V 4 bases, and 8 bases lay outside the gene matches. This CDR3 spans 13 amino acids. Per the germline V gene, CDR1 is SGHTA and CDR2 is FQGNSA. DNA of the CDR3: TGTGCCAGCAGCTCTCCGGGGGGGAGAAGGCAGTACTTC. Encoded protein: CASSSPGGRRQYF.

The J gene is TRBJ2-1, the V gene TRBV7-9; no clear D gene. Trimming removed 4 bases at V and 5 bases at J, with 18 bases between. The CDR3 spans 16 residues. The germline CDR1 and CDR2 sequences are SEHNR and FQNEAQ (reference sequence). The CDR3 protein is CASSSTWSGRNNEQFF. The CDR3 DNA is TGTGCCAGCAGCTCCACTTGGAGTGGCCGAAACAATGAGCAGTTCTTC.